Listed here are 8 T cell receptor beta chains from one sample, sequenced in a study of tumor-infiltrating lymphocytes in primary liver carcinoma. Priming with a constant-region primer yielded TCR beta cDNA from about 540 ng total RNA. ARM-PCR, slightly modified, supplied the TCR beta libraries through three nested multiplex PCR rounds. Primers for the first two PCR rounds were TRBV1-TRBV30 forward primers and a C-beta reverse primer (about 9 cycles per round). TCRdb passed the multiplex PCR reads through MiXCR, listing each CDR3 protein once. The table has 310,000 or so distinct CDR3 sequences, around three fifths seen once. Unsorted whole blood supplied the RNA, and germline DNA was extracted too. Input material: peripheral blood. The receptor set was obtained from a woman aged 30 to 39 with primary liver carcinoma and hepatitis B virus infection.

This CDR3 reads CASSPTLGRGNTEAFF. The CDR3 nucleotides are TGTGCCAGCAGCCCTACCTTGGGCCGGGGGAACACTGAAGCTTTCTTT. V and J are TRBV5-6 and TRBJ1-1; D gene unclear. In germline, CDR1 is SGHDT, CDR2 YYEEEE. The V end was cut by 4 bases, the J end by 1 base, with 17 bases between. The CDR3 extends over 16 amino acids.

The gene calls are TRBV29-1 and TRBJ2-2; 12 positions agree with TRBD1. This CDR3 spans 17 amino acids. Germline values: CDR1 SQVTM, CDR2 ANQGSEA. V gave up 4 bases and J gave up 7 bases; unmatched junction bases: 13. The CDR3 DNA reads as TGCAGCGTTGGGGTGGCGGGACAGGGGGCTGAGGACGGGGAGCTGTTTTTT. This encodes CSVGVAGQGAEDGELFF.

As regards this clonotype: A clone one base away is much larger, so this may be a read error. J is TRBJ2-7 and V is TRBV12-3 or TRBV12-4, with D tentatively TRBD2 (6 bases). V shed 9 bases and J shed 1 base, with 25 bases lying between them. The CDR3 runs 17 residues. As DNA, the CDR3 is TGTGCCAGGAGTCTCTCCGGTGCGGGACGAAGGTCCTACGAGCAGTACTTC. The encoded protein is CARSLSGAGRRSYEQYF.

In its sample, this clonotype was seen many times. This sequence joins TRBV11-2 and TRBJ2-5; no clear D gene. From germline, CDR1 is SGHAT and CDR2 FQNNGV. The CDR3 sequence is 15 residues long. Trimming cost V 4 bases and J 5 bases, with 17 bases left between them. The CDR3 is CASSSPGIVTETQYF. In DNA form, the CDR3 reads TGTGCCAGCAGCTCCCCGGGCATAGTAACGGAGACCCAGTACTTC. The full variable domain, in which reference TRBV11-2 and TRBJ2-5 provide the parts outside the CDR3, is EAGVAQSPRYKIIEKRQSVAFWCNPISGHATLYWYQQILGQGPKLLIQFQNNGVVDDSQLPKDRFSAERLKGVDSTLKIQPAKLEDSAVYLCASSSPGIVTETQYFGPGTRLLVL.

In regard to this clonotype: A read error may account for a junction end that differs from germline. The chain joins TRBV29-1 to TRBJ2-3, with unresolved D. CDR1 and CDR2 (germline): SQVTM, ANQGSEA. The CDR3 loop spans 12 amino acids. The CDR3 spells CNVEPSSDTQYF. DNA of the CDR3: TGCAACGTTGAACCGTCCTCTGATACGCAGTATTTT.

This clonotype was counted only a few times. A junction end diverges from the germline sequence, so it may reflect a read error. The J gene is TRBJ1-1, the V gene TRBV6-2 or TRBV6-3, with TRBD1 identical over 7 bases. The CDR3 consists of 14 residues. Germline V lookup: CDR1 MNHEY, CDR2 SVGEGT. CDR3: CASSRTGENTKAFF. The CDR3 nucleotides are TGTGCCAGCAGTCGGACAGGAGAGAACACTAAAGCTTTCTTT.

With regard to this clonotype: A read error is possible here, since a much larger clone lies one base away. This rearrangement joins TRBV12-3 or TRBV12-4 to TRBJ2-1; 11 nucleotides match TRBD2. The V segment lost 7 bases and the J segment 6 bases; nucleotides outside the gene matches: 8. The CDR3 loop spans 15 amino acids. The CDR3 reads CASMVTSGRVNEQFF. The CDR3 bases are TGTGCCAGCATGGTCACTAGCGGGAGAGTCAATGAGCAGTTCTTC.

This clonotype was detected only once. A junction boundary mismatches the germline segment, possibly from a read error. The chain links TRBV6-2 or TRBV6-3 to TRBJ1-1; D is unresolved. Germline lookup yields CDR1 MNHEY and CDR2 SVGEGT. The CDR3 is made up of 12 amino acids. CDR3 coding DNA: TGTGCCAGCAGCTACGGCACCCATGAGACTTTCTTC. This encodes CASSYGTHETFF.